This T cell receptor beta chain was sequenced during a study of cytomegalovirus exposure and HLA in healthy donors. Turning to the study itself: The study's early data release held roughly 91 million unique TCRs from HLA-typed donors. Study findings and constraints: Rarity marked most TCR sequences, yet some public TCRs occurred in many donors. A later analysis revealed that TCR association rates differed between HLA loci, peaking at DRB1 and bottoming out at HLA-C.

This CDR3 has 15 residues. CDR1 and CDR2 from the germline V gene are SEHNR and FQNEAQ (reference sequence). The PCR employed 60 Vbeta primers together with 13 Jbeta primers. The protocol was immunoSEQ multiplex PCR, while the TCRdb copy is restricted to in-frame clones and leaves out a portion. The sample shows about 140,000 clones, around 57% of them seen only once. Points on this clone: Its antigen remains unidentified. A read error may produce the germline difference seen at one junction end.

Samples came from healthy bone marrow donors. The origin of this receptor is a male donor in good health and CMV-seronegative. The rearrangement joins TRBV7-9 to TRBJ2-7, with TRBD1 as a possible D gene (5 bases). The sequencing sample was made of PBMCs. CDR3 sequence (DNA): TGTTCCAGCAGCCAGGGCCCTGGGGATTCCTACGAGCAGTACTTC. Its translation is CSSSQGPGDSYEQYF. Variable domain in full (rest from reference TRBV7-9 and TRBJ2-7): DTGVSQNPRHKITKRGQNVTFRCDPISEHNRLYWYRQTLGQGPEFLTYFQNEAQLEKSRLLSDRFSAERPKGSFSTLEIQRTEQGDSAMYLCSSSQGPGDSYEQYFGPGTRLTVT.